Below, 8 T cell receptor beta chains from the same sample are listed, as sequenced in a study of vaccination and CD4 T cells after COVID-19. These receptors lack a known antigen. Time point noted: late sampling 161 to 241 days after vaccination in a few convalescent patients. Documented treatment: roughly 10-day PBMC culture with coronavirus spike peptide pools or control peptides (ViraFEST assay). At the Johns Hopkins FTIC core, DNA taken from cultured CD4+ T cells was sequenced by way of the Oncomine TCR Beta short-read assay. TCRdb analysed the PCR reads with MiXCR anew, one entry per CDR3 protein. The repertoire consists of around 25,000 distinct CDR3 sequences, with 28% occurring once and the leading ten covering about 7%. Material: CD4+ T cells from blood, cultured in vitro, obtained about 7 months after SARS-CoV-2 vaccination. Receptors originate from a human donor who had recovered from COVID-19.

This clonotype ranks as medium-sized. The chain couples TRBV5-8 to TRBJ2-7, with D tentatively TRBD1 (6 bases). Germline V gene sequence: CDR1 SGHTS, CDR2 YDEGEE. Deletions cut 3 bases from V and 4 bases from J, with 23 bases between. The CDR3 runs 17 residues. Here the CDR3 reads CASSSELTGSLDYEQYF. The CDR3 DNA reads TGTGCCAGCAGCTCCGAACTTACAGGGTCCTTGGATTACGAGCAGTACTTC.

This clonotype was observed a few times. J is TRBJ2-1 and V is TRBV7-9, with 10 bases matching TRBD1. CDR1 is SEHNR, CDR2 FQNEAQ, per germline (reference sequence). The CDR3 length is 15 residues. V shed 5 bases and J 5 bases; nucleotides not matched to a gene: 6. CDR3: CASSLRTGGNNEQFF. CDR3 sequence (DNA): TGTGCCAGCAGCCTTAGGACAGGGGGGAACAATGAGCAGTTCTTC.

This clonotype was seen a handful of times. J is TRBJ2-3 and V is TRBV20-1; 9 bases are a match to TRBD1. Germline CDR1 DFQATT, CDR2 SNEGSKA (reference sequence). V trimming: 7 bases; J trimming: 0 bases; junction bases outside the gene matches: 8. The CDR3 has 15 amino acids. CDR3 nucleotide sequence: TGCAGTGGGGTATGGGACAGGGACAGCACAGATACGCAGTATTTT. This sequence encodes CSGVWDRDSTDTQYF.

About this clonotype: At one of its ends the junction is not consistent with the germline gene, which may arise from a read error. V is TRBV15 and J is TRBJ2-6; D is perhaps TRBD2 (6 bases). The CDR3 has 16 amino acids. Germline assignment: CDR1 LNHNV and CDR2 YYDKDF (reference sequence). CDR3 bases: TGTGCCACCAGCGGAGATCCGGGGGCTGGGGCCAACGTCCTGACTTTC. Translation gives CATSGDPGAGANVLTF.

This chain uses TRBV6-1 with TRBJ1-1, with D uncertain. V shed 7 bases and J shed 6 bases, with 9 bases lying between them. This CDR3 has 11 residues. The germline CDR1 and CDR2 sequences are MNHNS and SASEGT. Here the CDR3 reads CASILSAEAFF. CDR3 nucleotide sequence: TGTGCCAGCATCCTTAGCGCTGAAGCTTTCTTT.

The chain uses TRBV28 and TRBJ2-5; tentative D call: TRBD2 (6 bases). Germline V CDR1 and CDR2: MDHEN, SYDVKM. Trimming took off 5 bases at V and 5 bases at J, with 18 bases between the two ends. The CDR3 is 15 residues long. CDR3 nucleotide sequence: TGTGCCAGCAGTGGCACGGGACTCGGGGTGGAGACCCAGTACTTC. Translating gives CASSGTGLGVETQYF.

This chain joins TRBV7-3 and TRBJ2-7; D uncertain. The germline V and J ends were trimmed by 4 bases and 6 bases, with 13 bases remaining between them. The germline CDR1 and CDR2 sequences are SGHTA and FQGTGA. This CDR3 has 13 amino acids. As DNA, the CDR3 is TGTGCCAGCAGCTCCTCGAGAGAATCCGAGCAGTACTTC. Protein product: CASSSSRESEQYF.

This clonotype showed up just a few times. The chain has TRBV28 and TRBJ2-7, with a possible D match to TRBD2 (5 bases). Looked up from germline, CDR1 is MDHEN and CDR2 is SYDVKM. The length of the CDR3 is 14 residues. The V end lost 8 bases, the J end lost 3 bases, and 17 bases lay between the germline ends. CDR3 sequence reads: CASLSWSRGYEQYF. The CDR3 DNA is TGTGCCAGCCTTTCTTGGTCCCGGGGCTACGAGCAGTACTTC.